These 3 T cell receptor beta chains were sequenced from one sample in a study of OX40 agonist ivuxolimab in advanced cancers. Libraries were prepared by immunoSEQ multiplex PCR; TCRdb keeps only in-frame clonotypes and omits some of them. The table has approximately 17,000 clones, about 86% seen once. The input for sequencing was CD4+ or CD8+ T cells sorted from blood, taken in a trial of the OX40 agonist ivuxolimab. All receptors come from an adult with an advanced solid tumor such as melanoma, head and neck, liver or kidney cancer.

The chain is built from TRBV13 and TRBJ1-3, with no clear D. From germline, CDR1 is PRHDT and CDR2 FYEKMQ (reference sequence). This CDR3 is 13 amino acids long. Deletions cut 1 base from V and 2 bases from J, with 3 bases between. DNA of the CDR3: TGTGCCAGCAGCTTAGTAGCTGGAAACACCATATATTTT. Its translation is CASSLVAGNTIYF.

This sequence joins TRBV19 and TRBJ2-5; 7 positions agree with TRBD1. This CDR3 is 15 amino acids long. Germline trimming cut 3 bases from V and 2 bases from J; bases unmatched to any gene: 6. Germline V lookup: CDR1 LNHDA, CDR2 SQIVND (reference sequence). Here the CDR3 reads CASSMWDSHQETQYF. In DNA, the CDR3 is TGTGCCAGTAGTATGTGGGACAGTCATCAAGAGACCCAGTACTTC.

This chain links TRBV4-1 with TRBJ2-7; TRBD1 agrees at 10 bases. The CDR3 contains 14 residues. Per germline, CDR1 MGHRA and CDR2 YSYEKL. Trimming at V came to 4 bases and at J to 0 bases, leaving 0 bases not matched to a gene. CDR3 sequence (DNA): TGCGCCAGCAGCCGGACAGGGGGCTCCTACGAGCAGTACTTC. Its translation is CASSRTGGSYEQYF.